The present T cell receptor beta chain was sequenced within a study of blood T cell repertoires in COVID-19. Study-wide context: Whether acute or convalescent, the COVID-19 samples came from the United States, Italy and Spain. Sources were T cells, B-cell-depleted T cells, or PBMCs; the material itself was cDNA or gDNA.

In the authors' methods: Nucleated cell counts were estimated from reference gene primer amplification. TCRdb's table, derived via immunoSEQ multiplex PCR, lists solely in-frame clones and lacks some. V and J calls and clone size are those listed in that table; D and trimming were worked out from the DNA. The repertoire holds fewer than 250,000 clones, about 82% seen once, with approximately 0.97% in the top ten. Germline V CDR1 and CDR2: SGHRS, YFSETQ. J was trimmed by 4 bases and V by 3 bases; bases with no gene match: 5. CDR3 length equals 15 residues. Patients of the Seattle cohort, enrolled during active infection, were followed longitudinally. This clone was counted once.

The sample comprised peripheral blood. This receptor was obtained from a man aged 55 to 70 with COVID-19, enrolled during active disease. The chain uses TRBV5-1 and TRBJ2-1; 9 bases are shared with TRBD1. The CDR3 nucleotides read TGCGCCAGCAGCTCACAACAGGGGGCTTACAATGAGCAGTTCTTC. Protein sequence: CASSSQQGAYNEQFF.